Below, 30 T cell receptor beta chains from the same sample are listed, as sequenced in a study of T-cell reconstitution after alpha-beta-depleted transplantation in children. The authors prepared the TCRbeta library with unique molecular identifiers. Each CDR3 protein is one row after TCRdb ran MiXCR on the PCR reads. The sample lists about 270,000 distinct CDR3 sequences; over 8% were seen once. This sample comprised PBMCs from the stem cell graft donor, obtained from the stem cell graft. These receptors all come from a human donor who donated a stem cell graft to a child with SCID.

The rearrangement links TRBV5-1 to TRBJ2-5; TRBD1 matches 9 bases. V was clipped by 4 bases and J by 2 bases; unmatched bases: 6. Germline assignment: CDR1 SGHRS and CDR2 YFSETQ. The CDR3 is 15 amino acids. The CDR3 reads CASSLTGGRQETQYF. The CDR3 DNA follows: TGCGCCAGCAGCCTGACAGGGGGAAGGCAAGAGACCCAGTACTTC.

The chain uses TRBV12-3 or TRBV12-4 and TRBJ2-5; 8 positions match TRBD1. With 3 bases clipped from V and 4 bases from J, the junction kept 7 bases outside the gene matches. The CDR3 sequence is 15 residues long. CDR3 sequence: CASSLEQGAPETQYF. The CDR3, as DNA: TGTGCCAGCAGTTTGGAGCAGGGGGCCCCAGAGACCCAGTACTTC.

CDR3 DNA sequence: TGCAGCGCCGTCGGCTATCAAGAGACCCAGTACTTC. It yields the protein CSAVGYQETQYF. This rearrangement joins TRBV29-1 to TRBJ2-5; D unresolved. Trimming removed 7 bases at V and 2 bases at J, with 11 bases between. This CDR3 has 12 amino acids. The germline CDR1 and CDR2 sequences are SQVTM and ANQGSEA.

The chain has TRBV5-6 and TRBJ2-2, with 9 bases fitting TRBD2. Germline V gene lookup returns CDR1 SGHDT and CDR2 YYEEEE. The length of the CDR3 is 16 residues. The J segment lost 6 bases and the V segment lost 2 bases, leaving 8 bases of the junction unmatched. CDR3 in DNA: TGTGCCAGCAGCTTCCTGACTAGCGGATGGTCCGGGGAGCTGTTTTTT. Protein product: CASSFLTSGWSGELFF. Filled out from reference TRBV5-6 and TRBJ2-2, the complete variable domain reads DAGVTQSPTHLIKTRGQQVTLRCSPKSGHDTVSWYQQALGQGPQFIFQYYEEEERQRGNFPDRFSGHQFPNYSSELNVNALLLGDSALYLCASSFLTSGWSGELFFGEGSRLTVL.

This clonotype was observed at least ten times. The chain recombines TRBV20-1 with TRBJ2-3, with TRBD2 matching over 8 bases. This CDR3 comprises 15 residues. In germline, CDR1 is DFQATT, CDR2 SNEGSKA (reference sequence). Trimming took 6 bases from V and 2 from J; bases not matched to a gene: 10. The CDR3 loop is CSAKKAGVSTDTQYF. Written as DNA, the CDR3 is TGCAGTGCAAAAAAAGCGGGGGTCTCCACAGATACGCAGTATTTT.

This clonotype was seen a few times. V is TRBV6-5 and J is TRBJ2-6; 7 bases match TRBD1. V shed 1 base, J shed 2 bases, and the junction held 8 bases outside the gene matches. Germline V gene data show CDR1 as MNHEY and CDR2 as SVGAGI. CDR3 length: 18 residues. The CDR3 coding sequence is TGTGCCAGCAGTTACTTGGGACAGAGTGGTCCTGGGGCCAACGTCCTGACTTTC. Residues: CASSYLGQSGPGANVLTF.

This clonotype was counted between two and nine times. V and J are TRBV24-1 and TRBJ2-3; perhaps TRBD2 as D (5 bases). Trimming stripped 4 bases from V and 2 bases from J, with 15 bases between. Germline CDR1 KGHDR, CDR2 SFDVKD. The CDR3 spans 16 residues. The CDR3, as DNA: TGTGCCACCAGTGAGGGGATCCCGGGAAACACAGATACGCAGTATTTT. Translated: CATSEGIPGNTDTQYF.

This clonotype was seen ten or more times. This chain uses TRBV2 with TRBJ2-5, with D hard to call. This CDR3 has 13 amino acids. Germline CDR1 SNHLY, CDR2 FYNNEI. The germline V and J ends were trimmed by 7 bases and 1 base, with 10 bases remaining between them. The DNA of the CDR3 is TGTGCCAGCAAGGTCAGGACCCAAGAGACCCAGTACTTC. It yields the protein CASKVRTQETQYF. Looking up the rest from reference TRBV2 and TRBJ2-5 gives the full variable domain: EPEVTQTPSHQVTQMGQEVILRCVPISNHLYFYWYRQILGQKVEFLVSFYNNEISEKSEIFDDQFSVERPDGSNFTLKIRSTKLEDSAMYFCASKVRTQETQYFGPGTRLLVL.

This chain links TRBV7-9 with TRBJ2-6, with D perhaps being TRBD1 or TRBD2 (5 bases each). The CDR3 extends over 15 amino acids. Trimming removed 4 bases from V and 0 bases from J, with 7 bases in between. Germline values: CDR1 SEHNR, CDR2 FQNEAQ (reference sequence). The CDR3 DNA is TGTGCCAGCAGCTCCGGGACCTCTGGGGCCAACGTCCTGACTTTC. The encoded protein is CASSSGTSGANVLTF.

This chain joins TRBV5-1 and TRBJ2-3; D possibly uses TRBD1 or TRBD2 (5 bases each). Trimming removed 0 bases at V and 1 base at J, with 12 bases between. CDR3 size: 16 residues. Germline CDR1 SGHRS, CDR2 YFSETQ. The CDR3 coding sequence is TGCGCCAGCAGCTTGGATTGGGGGTCGGGCACAGATACGCAGTATTTT. This codes for CASSLDWGSGTDTQYF. Based on the CDR3 plus reference TRBV5-1 and TRBJ2-3, the full variable domain is KAGVTQTPRYLIKTRGQQVTLSCSPISGHRSVSWYQQTPGQGLQFLFEYFSETQRNKGNFPGRFSGRQFSNSRSEMNVSTLELGDSALYLCASSLDWGSGTDTQYFGPGTRLTVL.

The table lists this clonotype with a few counts. The chain carries TRBV3-1 and TRBJ1-1; 7 nucleotides agree with TRBD1. CDR3 length: 13 amino acids. The V gene's germline CDR1 is LGHDT and CDR2 YNNKEL (reference sequence). V was pared by 0 bases and J by 9 bases, with 4 bases of the junction left unmatched. The CDR3 here is CASSQDQGGQAFF. As DNA, the CDR3 is TGTGCCAGCAGCCAAGATCAAGGGGGCCAAGCTTTCTTT.

The genes are TRBV5-4 and TRBJ2-3, with 8 nucleotides matching TRBD2. The CDR3 runs to 16 residues. Germline trimming cut 0 bases from V and 1 base from J; bases unmatched to any gene: 4. Germline V lookup: CDR1 SGHNT, CDR2 YYREEE (reference sequence). CDR3 in amino acids: CASSLGAGLGTDTQYF. The CDR3 DNA follows: TGTGCCAGCAGCTTGGGCGCGGGACTAGGCACAGATACGCAGTATTTT.

This clonotype showed up many times. CDR3 DNA: TGTGCCAGCCGGAGCAGGGGGAATCAGCCCCAGCATTTT. Protein: CASRSRGNQPQHF. V is TRBV2 and J is TRBJ1-5, with 7 bases aligning to TRBD1. Trimming cost V 8 bases and J 4 bases; bases outside gene matches: 5. Germline V gene lookup returns CDR1 SNHLY and CDR2 FYNNEI. The CDR3 has 13 residues.

This clonotype was picked up many times. This chain uses TRBV6-1 with TRBJ2-1; the D call may be TRBD1 or TRBD2 (5 bases each). Between the trimmed V and J ends, which lost 6 bases and 3 bases, there was a span of 15 bases. The CDR3 is 15 residues long. Germline values: CDR1 MNHNS, CDR2 SASEGT. The CDR3 loop is CASRESGPLYNEQFF. The CDR3 nucleotides are TGTGCCAGCAGGGAATCGGGGCCCCTCTACAATGAGCAGTTCTTC.

This clonotype was counted a few times. V gene TRBV7-2 combines with J gene TRBJ1-2; D possibly corresponds to TRBD1 (6 bases). Germline V gene data show CDR1 as SGHTA and CDR2 as FQGNSA. CDR3 length: 13 residues. Trimming took off 1 base at V and 10 bases at J, with 13 bases between the two ends. The CDR3 protein is CASSLVRDTPYTF. CDR3 DNA: TGTGCCAGCAGCTTAGTCCGGGACACCCCCTACACCTTC.

Worth noting for this clonotype: This may come from a read error, since a much larger clone is one base off. The rearrangement links TRBV14 to TRBJ1-6; a possible D gene is TRBD1 (5 bases). The CDR3 is 16 residues long. Trimming pared 2 bases from V and 3 bases from J, leaving 11 bases between. The germline V gene has CDR1 SGHDN and CDR2 FVKESK. This CDR3 is CASSQRSGFYNSPLHF. The CDR3 region has the DNA TGTGCCAGCAGCCAACGGTCAGGGTTCTATAATTCACCCCTCCACTTT.

In its sample, this clonotype was seen a few times. The gene calls are TRBV12-3 or TRBV12-4 and TRBJ2-1; 7 nucleotides align to TRBD2. This CDR3 region has 15 residues. V trimming: 7 bases; J trimming: 1 base; junction bases outside the gene matches: 7. CDR3 amino acids: CASTLGGGSYNEQFF. As DNA, the CDR3 is TGTGCCAGCACTTTGGGGGGGGGGTCCTACAATGAGCAGTTCTTC.

The chain has TRBV4-1 and TRBJ1-6; weak D call: TRBD1 (6 bases). Germline CDR1 reads MGHRA; CDR2 reads YSYEKL. The CDR3 is 16 residues long. V lost 3 bases and J 9 bases, leaving 18 bases between the germline ends. DNA for the CDR3: TGCGCCAGCAGCCAGCAGGGGCTGAGTGGGATTTCACCCCTCCACTTT. It yields the protein CASSQQGLSGISPLHF.

The chain couples TRBV5-1 to TRBJ2-7; unclear D gene. The CDR3 runs 13 residues. The germline V gene encodes CDR1 SGHRS and CDR2 YFSETQ. V was clipped by 5 bases and J by 7 bases, with 16 bases between them. CDR3 nucleotides: TGCGCCAGCAGGGGTGCAGGATCCTGGGAGCAGTACTTC. Protein sequence: CASRGAGSWEQYF.

This clonotype was seen a few times. V gene TRBV12-5 combines with J gene TRBJ1-5, with 7 positions matching TRBD1. CDR1 LGHNT and CDR2 FRNRAP come from the germline V gene. Trimming removed 7 bases from V and 0 bases from J; junction bases left unmatched: 9. The CDR3 loop spans 16 amino acids. The CDR3 nucleotides are TGTGCTAGTGCTAACTCGGGACAGCCTAGCAATCAGCCCCAGCATTTT. Amino acid sequence: CASANSGQPSNQPQHF.

This clonotype was seen a few times. The CDR3 DNA reads TGCAGCGTTGATCCTAGGCAGGGGAAAGAGACCCAGTACTTC. Its translation is CSVDPRQGKETQYF. This chain joins TRBV29-1 and TRBJ2-5; tentative D call: TRBD1 (6 bases). This CDR3 has 14 amino acids. Deletions cut 3 bases from V and 3 bases from J, with 14 bases between. Germline V gene lookup returns CDR1 SQVTM and CDR2 ANQGSEA.

CDR3 amino acids: CASSVDGTGADTQYF. The CDR3, as DNA: TGTGCCAGCAGCGTAGACGGGACAGGGGCAGATACGCAGTATTTT. This chain joins TRBV9 and TRBJ2-3; 10 nucleotides line up with TRBD1. Germline V gene sequence: CDR1 SGDLS, CDR2 YYNGEE. The CDR3 runs 15 residues. The V and J ends lost 0 bases and 4 bases, in that order; junction bases with no gene match: 2.

This clonotype was counted only a few times. This chain connects TRBV13 to TRBJ2-3; 7 bases map to TRBD2. The V gene end was trimmed by 4 bases and the J gene end by 4 bases; junction bases not matched to a gene: 11. The germline V gene has CDR1 PRHDT and CDR2 FYEKMQ (reference sequence). CDR3 length equals 16 residues. The CDR3 protein is CASSSLRSGEADTQYF. CDR3 coding DNA: TGTGCCAGCAGCTCCCTCCGGAGCGGGGAGGCAGATACGCAGTATTTT.

This clonotype was observed a few times. The chain carries TRBV12-3 or TRBV12-4 and TRBJ1-3; no firm D call. V gave up 4 bases and J gave up 3 bases, with 16 bases separating them. The length of the CDR3 is 16 residues. The CDR3 is CASSSTDRRSGNTIYF. The CDR3, as DNA: TGTGCCAGCAGTTCAACAGACCGAAGGAGTGGAAACACCATATATTTT.

This clonotype was recorded at least ten times. The CDR3 coding sequence is TGCGCCAGCAGCTTGCCTAGGACGGGAAGCACAGATACGCAGTATTTT. It translates to CASSLPRTGSTDTQYF. The chain carries TRBV5-1 and TRBJ2-3; D is perhaps TRBD2 (5 bases). V was clipped by 1 base and J by 0 bases, with 12 bases between them. Germline CDR1 SGHRS, CDR2 YFSETQ. The CDR3 contains 16 residues.

V gene TRBV19 combines with J gene TRBJ2-1; 9 bases agree with TRBD1. Germline V gene lookup returns CDR1 LNHDA and CDR2 SQIVND (reference sequence). V lost 0 bases and J lost 0; bases outside the gene matches: 18. The CDR3 consists of 22 residues. The CDR3 loop reads CASSIESGWGQGSRSSYNEQFF. The CDR3 DNA reads TGTGCCAGTAGTATAGAATCGGGTTGGGGACAGGGCTCCAGAAGCTCCTACAATGAGCAGTTCTTC.

This clonotype was observed a handful of times. The V and J genes are TRBV2 and TRBJ1-2; no definite D call. CDR1 and CDR2 (germline): SNHLY, FYNNEI. Trimming shortened V by 2 bases and J by 2 bases, and 6 bases separated the two germline ends. CDR3 size: 13 residues. CDR3 DNA sequence: TGTGCCAGCAGTGAAAACATCAACTATGGCTACACCTTC. Protein: CASSENINYGYTF.

This rearrangement joins TRBV29-1 to TRBJ2-5; D call uncertain. V was cut by 4 bases and J by 6 bases, with 15 bases left in between. The germline gives CDR1 SQVTM, CDR2 ANQGSEA. The CDR3 length is 13 residues. In DNA form, the CDR3 reads TGCAGCGTTGCCCGGACGGCCAACAAGACCCAGTACTTC. It translates to CSVARTANKTQYF.

The table lists this clonotype with a count of one. The V call is TRBV9, the J call TRBJ2-1; TRBD1 agrees at 9 bases. V was clipped by 3 bases and J by 7 bases; unmatched bases: 8. This CDR3 region has 15 residues. Looked up from germline, CDR1 is SGDLS and CDR2 is YYNGEE. CDR3 protein: CASSAVTGGRNEQFF. In DNA form, the CDR3 reads TGTGCCAGCAGCGCCGTGACAGGGGGTCGAAATGAGCAGTTCTTC. Full variable domain (rest looked up from reference TRBV9 and TRBJ2-1): DSGVTQTPKHLITATGQRVTLRCSPRSGDLSVYWYQQSLDQGLQFLIQYYNGEERAKGNILERFSAQQFPDLHSELNLSSLELGDSALYFCASSAVTGGRNEQFFGPGTRLTVL.

This clonotype came up a few times. The chain joins TRBV12-3 or TRBV12-4 to TRBJ2-3; 7 bases line up with TRBD1. The junction had 10 bases not matched to a gene; V was cut back by 5 bases and J by 2 bases. This CDR3 is 16 amino acids long. The CDR3 is CASSPNLGQLTDTQYF. The DNA of the CDR3 is TGTGCCAGCAGTCCAAATCTGGGACAGCTCACAGATACGCAGTATTTT.